The rows below give T cell receptor beta chains drawn from one sample of a study of cytomegalovirus exposure and HLA in healthy donors. The protocol was immunoSEQ multiplex PCR, while the TCRdb copy is restricted to in-frame clones and leaves out a portion. The top ten hold under 25% of the sample, which has some 87,000 clones, 60% to 80% seen once. Sequencing was performed on PBMCs. Receptor source: a woman in her 40s in good health and CMV-seropositive. CDR3s include the opening cysteine and the closing phenylalanine or tryptophan. Each record gives: V gene, J gene, D gene, CDR3 protein, CDR3 DNA. D genes are given only for firm matches.

V: TRBV28
J: TRBJ2-4
D: .
CDR3: CASSLPNKNIQYF
DNA: TGTGCCAGCAGTTTACCAAACAAAAACATTCAGTACTTC

V: TRBV7-9
J: TRBJ1-2
D: .
CDR3: CASSLAGGGSYGYTF
DNA: TGTGCCAGCAGCTTAGCGGGCGGGGGCAGCTATGGCTACACCTTC

V: TRBV30
J: TRBJ1-4
D: .
CDR3: CAWSEDRTLFF
DNA: TGTGCCTGGAGTGAGGACAGAACACTGTTTTTT

V: TRBV5-1
J: TRBJ2-5
D: TRBD2
CDR3: CASRLTLAGGRETQYF
DNA: TGCGCCAGCCGCTTGACGCTAGCGGGGGGGCGGGAGACCCAGTACTTC

V: TRBV2
J: TRBJ1-2
D: TRBD1
CDR3: CASGDRGSYGYTF
DNA: TGTGCCAGCGGCGACAGGGGGAGTTATGGCTACACCTTC

V: TRBV5-1
J: TRBJ2-7
D: TRBD2
CDR3: CASSLTSGSPYEQYF
DNA: TGCGCCAGCAGCTTGACTAGCGGGAGTCCCTACGAGCAGTACTTC

V: TRBV19
J: TRBJ2-1
D: TRBD2
CDR3: CASSIEGLAHNEQFF
DNA: TGTGCCAGTAGTATAGAGGGACTAGCGCACAATGAGCAGTTCTTC

V: TRBV11-2
J: TRBJ2-7
D: .
CDR3: CASSLGRYYEQYF
DNA: TGTGCCAGCAGCTTAGGGAGGTACTACGAGCAGTACTTC

V: TRBV7-6
J: TRBJ2-5
D: .
CDR3: CASSLVTGSRTQYF
DNA: TGTGCCAGCAGCTTAGTGACTGGCTCCCGGACCCAGTACTTC

V: TRBV7-9
J: TRBJ2-5
D: .
CDR3: CASSHRVGETQYF
DNA: TGTGCCAGCAGCCACAGGGTTGGAGAGACCCAGTACTTC